The subject of this entry is one TCR beta chain. In the original analysis: Reference gene primer amplification gave nucleated cell count estimates. TCRdb's table, derived via immunoSEQ multiplex PCR, lists solely in-frame clones and lacks some. V, J and clone size reflect that table, while D and trimming were determined from the DNA. The table includes 95,000 to 150,000 clones, approximately 87% detected once. These data come from a study of blood T cell repertoires in COVID-19. Overall study: Samples of COVID-19 (acute and convalescent) were obtained from the United States, Italy and Spain. Sources were T cells, B-cell-depleted T cells, or PBMCs; the material itself was cDNA or gDNA.

This CDR3 is built from 15 residues. V trimming: 5 bases; J trimming: 3 bases; junction bases outside the gene matches: 8. CDR1 is SEHNR and CDR2 is FQNEAQ in the germline V gene (reference sequence). The specimen was peripheral blood. J is TRBJ2-7 and V is TRBV7-9; 9 bases fit TRBD1. This TCR was sampled from a woman between 65 and 79 years old with acute or convalescent COVID-19. The CDR3 loop is CASSPPGTGIYEQYF. CDR3 in DNA: TGTGCCAGCAGCCCCCCCGGGACAGGGATCTACGAGCAGTACTTC.